This T cell receptor (beta chain) emerged from a study of TIL therapy for anti-PD-1-resistant metastatic lung cancer. Study in general: Tumors carried a median roughly 1.6 non-synonymous mutations per megabase.

This was the immunoSEQ v3 assay. Sequenced by immunoSEQ multiplex PCR; TCRdb stores in-frame clones only, minus some. The table lists about 60,000 clones, 69% of them singletons, with about 6.8% in the top ten. The time point is: pre-treatment sample, taken before nivolumab and TIL therapy. The CDR3 covers 13 residues. V was shortened by 9 bases and J by 5 bases, with 16 bases between the two germline ends. The germline gives CDR1 SNHLY, CDR2 FYNNEI. The material was blood, obtained at baseline. The chain employs TRBV2 and TRBJ2-5, with D tentatively TRBD2 (6 bases). This clonotype was sampled from a person aged 30 to 80 with non-small cell lung cancer. The CDR3 DNA follows: TGTGCCAGTACGGGACTTCTAGGGGAGACCCAGTACTTC. Translated, it gives CASTGLLGETQYF.